This TCR beta chain was documented in a study of blood T cell repertoires in COVID-19. Study-wide background: The origin of the acute and convalescent COVID-19 samples was the United States, Italy and Spain. T cells, B-cell-depleted T cells, or PBMCs provided the cDNA or gDNA that served as material.

As processed by the authors: Nucleated cell counts were estimated from reference gene primer amplification. Sequencing was performed with immunoSEQ multiplex PCR; in TCRdb, only in-frame clones are kept and a portion is missing. The DNA was the basis for D and trimming; V, J and clone size are from that table. The sample has roughly 97,000 clones, approximately 82% seen once. The CDR3 length is 13 residues. The germline gives CDR1 SQVTM, CDR2 ANQGSEA. V was clipped by 6 bases and J by 10 bases; unmatched bases: 12. The rearrangement links TRBV29-1 to TRBJ2-1, with 7 positions matching TRBD2. The sequenced sample was peripheral blood. The TCR originated in a man between 65 and 85 years old with acute or convalescent COVID-19. This CDR3 is CSVKTTTSVEQFF. The DNA for the CDR3 is TGCAGCGTAAAAACCACTACTAGCGTGGAGCAGTTCTTC.